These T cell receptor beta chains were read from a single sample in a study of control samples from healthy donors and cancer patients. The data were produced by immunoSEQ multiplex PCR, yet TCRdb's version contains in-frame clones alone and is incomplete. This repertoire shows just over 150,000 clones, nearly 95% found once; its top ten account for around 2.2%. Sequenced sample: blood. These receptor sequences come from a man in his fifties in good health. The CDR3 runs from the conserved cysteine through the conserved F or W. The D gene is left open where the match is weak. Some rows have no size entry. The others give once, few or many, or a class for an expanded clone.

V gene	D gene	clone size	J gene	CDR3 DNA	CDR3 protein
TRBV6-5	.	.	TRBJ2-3	TGTGCCAGCAGTTACCAGGGCGGCCCCACAGATACGCAGTATTTT	CASSYQGGPTDTQYF
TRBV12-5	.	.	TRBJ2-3	TGTGCTAGTGGCCGAGGGGGAGGGAGCACAGATACGCAGTATTTT	CASGRGGGSTDTQYF
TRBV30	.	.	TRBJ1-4	TGTGCCTGGGACCCGAACAGGGTCGGGGATATTGAAAAACTGTTTTTT	CAWDPNRVGDIEKLFF
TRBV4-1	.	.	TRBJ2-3	TGCGCCAGCAGCCAAGGCGGGTACTCCACAGATACGCAGTATTTT	CASSQGGYSTDTQYF
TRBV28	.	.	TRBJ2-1	TGTGCCATCAACGAACAGGACCGATCCTACAATGAGCAGTTCTTC	CAINEQDRSYNEQFF
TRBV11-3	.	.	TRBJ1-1	TGTGCCAGCAGCCCCAACCACATGAACACTGAAGCTTTCTTT	CASSPNHMNTEAFF
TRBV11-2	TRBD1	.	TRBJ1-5	TGTGCCAGCAGCTTGGGGACAGGGTATCAGCCCCAGCATTTT	CASSLGTGYQPQHF
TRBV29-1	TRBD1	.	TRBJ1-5	TGCAGCGTCGGACAGGGAAGCAATCAGCCCCAGCATTTT	CSVGQGSNQPQHF
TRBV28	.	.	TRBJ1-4	TGTGCCAGCAGTTTAACCCAAAAACTGTTTTTT	CASSLTQKLFF
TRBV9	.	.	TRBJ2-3	TGTGCCAGCAGCCAGGGGCTAGCGTTAGATACGCAGTATTTT	CASSQGLALDTQYF
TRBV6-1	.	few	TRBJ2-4	TGTGCCAGCAGTGAAGTTGGGGGCATTCAGTACTTC	CASSEVGGIQYF
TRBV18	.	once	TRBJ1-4	TGTGCCAGCTCACCACTTCGGCAGGCTAATGAAAAACTGTTTTTT	CASSPLRQANEKLFF
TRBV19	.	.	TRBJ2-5	TGTGCCAGTAGTATAGCGGCCCAAGAGACCCAGTACTTC	CASSIAAQETQYF
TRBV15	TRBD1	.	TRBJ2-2	TGTGCCACCAGCAGAGGACAGGGGGACACCGGGGAGCTGTTTTTT	CATSRGQGDTGELFF
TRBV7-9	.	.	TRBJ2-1	TGTGCCAGCAGTCTCGAAAAGGAGTACAATGAGCAGTTCTTC	CASSLEKEYNEQFF
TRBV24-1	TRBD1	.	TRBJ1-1	TGTGCCACCAGGGACAGGGGTTGGTCTGAAGCTTTCTTT	CATRDRGWSEAFF
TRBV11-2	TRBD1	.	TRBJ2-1	TGTGCCAGCAGCTCCTACCGGGACAGGGCGGGCAATGAGCAGTTCTTC	CASSSYRDRAGNEQFF
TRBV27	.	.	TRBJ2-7	TGTGCCAGCAGTTTATCGGCAGGATCCTACGAGCAGTACTTC	CASSLSAGSYEQYF
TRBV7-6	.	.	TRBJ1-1	TGTGCCAGCAGCTTAGGGGGGAAATGGGCTGAAGCTTTCTTT	CASSLGGKWAEAFF
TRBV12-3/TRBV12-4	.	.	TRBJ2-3	TGTGCCAGCAGTTTGGTCGGAACAGATACGCAGTATTTT	CASSLVGTDTQYF
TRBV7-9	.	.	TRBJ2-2	TGTGCCAGCAGCTTACTTTATCCCGGGGAGCTGTTTTTT	CASSLLYPGELFF
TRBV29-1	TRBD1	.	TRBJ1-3	TGCAGCGTACACACCCCCGGACAGGGTGCTGGAAACACCATATATTTT	CSVHTPGQGAGNTIYF
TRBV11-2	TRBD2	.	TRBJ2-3	TGTGCCAGCAGCCCCGGGAGGGAAACAGATACGCAGTATTTT	CASSPGRETDTQYF
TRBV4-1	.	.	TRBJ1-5	TGCGCCAGCAGCAACCCTGGGGGAAATCAGCCCCAGCATTTT	CASSNPGGNQPQHF
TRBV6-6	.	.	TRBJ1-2	TGTGCCAGCACTAAGGGGCCTGCCTATGGCTACACCTTC	CASTKGPAYGYTF